The 27 T cell receptor beta chains reported below all come from one sample, sequenced in a study of blood T cell repertoires in COVID-19. Data came from immunoSEQ multiplex PCR; TCRdb stores just in-frame clones and leaves some out. Among just over 150,000 clones, about 80% were seen once, and the ten largest hold around 7%. The material sequenced was peripheral blood. These receptors were taken from a woman in her 40s with COVID-19, enrolled during active disease.

A few counts support this clone. This rearrangement joins TRBV14 to TRBJ2-5, with D maybe TRBD1 (5 bases). CDR3 size: 15 residues. The V end lost 0 bases, the J end lost 4 bases, and 12 bases lay between the germline ends. Germline V lookup: CDR1 SGHDN, CDR2 FVKESK. CDR3 coding DNA: TGTGCCAGCAGCCAAGATCGCGGCAGGGTAGAGACCCAGTACTTC. Translated, it gives CASSQDRGRVETQYF.

This clone occurred once. The rearrangement links TRBV25-1 to TRBJ2-1; 9 bases align to TRBD1. CDR3 size: 15 residues. Trimming took 1 base from V and 6 from J; bases not matched to a gene: 4. The germline V gene encodes CDR1 MGHDK and CDR2 SYGVNS. The CDR3: CASSESRTGANEQFF. The CDR3 DNA reads TGTGCCAGCAGTGAATCCAGGACAGGGGCCAATGAGCAGTTCTTC.

The chain has TRBV6-1 and TRBJ2-3; TRBD2 agrees at 9 bases. CDR1 MNHNS and CDR2 SASEGT come from the germline V gene. The CDR3 has 15 residues. J was trimmed by 5 bases and V by 2 bases; bases with no gene match: 5. The CDR3 nucleotides read TGTGCCAGCAGTGAAAGGGCGGGAGGGATAGATACGCAGTATTTT. Residues: CASSERAGGIDTQYF.

This clone was seen more than once but under ten times. J is TRBJ2-2 and V is TRBV19; TRBD1 matches 9 bases. Germline values: CDR1 LNHDA, CDR2 SQIVND (reference sequence). The CDR3 loop spans 14 amino acids. Unmatched junction bases numbered 4, after V lost 8 bases and J lost 3 bases. The CDR3 here is CASLDRGDTGELFF. Here the CDR3 DNA reads TGTGCCAGTTTGGACAGGGGCGACACCGGGGAGCTGTTTTTT.

Here the CDR3 reads CASSQEPLTGGRNQPQHF. The CDR3 region has the DNA TGTGCCAGCAGCCAGGAACCCTTGACAGGGGGACGCAATCAGCCCCAGCATTTT. This chain connects TRBV4-2 to TRBJ1-5, with 9 bases aligning to TRBD1. V gave up 3 bases and J gave up 2 bases; unmatched junction bases: 11. This CDR3 spans 18 amino acids. Germline V CDR1 and CDR2: LGHNA, YNFKEQ.

J is TRBJ2-5 and V is TRBV19, with TRBD1 identical over 9 bases. In germline, CDR1 is LNHDA, CDR2 SQIVND (reference sequence). This CDR3 is 15 amino acids long. V lost 6 bases and J lost 3; bases outside the gene matches: 8. The CDR3 loop reads CASRDRDRAKETQYF. CDR3 in DNA: TGTGCCAGTAGGGACCGGGACAGGGCAAAAGAGACCCAGTACTTC.

The rearrangement uses TRBV5-4 and TRBJ2-3; D may be TRBD1 (6 bases). V was pared by 1 base and J by 4 bases, with 10 bases between. The V gene's germline CDR1 is SGHNT and CDR2 YYREEE (reference sequence). The CDR3 runs 14 residues. CDR3 DNA: TGTGCCAGCAGCTTGCAGGGGAGCCCAGATACGCAGTATTTT. This codes for CASSLQGSPDTQYF.

The chain has TRBV2 and TRBJ2-2; 8 bases line up with TRBD2. Germline V CDR1 and CDR2: SNHLY, FYNNEI. Trimming at V came to 7 bases and at J to 8 bases, leaving 3 bases not matched to a gene. This CDR3 comprises 12 residues. DNA of the CDR3: TGTGCCAGCACTAGCGGGTTGGGGGAGCTGTTTTTT. Translated, it gives CASTSGLGELFF.

The chain couples TRBV3-1 (or the pseudogene TRBV3-2) to TRBJ2-5; 8 nucleotides line up with TRBD1. With 4 bases clipped from V and 4 bases from J, the junction kept 5 bases outside the gene matches. Germline V lookup: CDR1 LGHDT, CDR2 YNNKEL (reference sequence). There are 14 residues in the CDR3. The CDR3 region is CASSLSTGGETQYF. As DNA, the CDR3 is TGTGCCAGCAGCCTTTCTACAGGGGGAGAGACCCAGTACTTC.

This chain uses TRBV7-3 with TRBJ2-3, with 11 positions matching TRBD1. CDR3 length: 15 residues. The V gene's germline CDR1 is SGHTA and CDR2 FQGTGA. Trimming removed 5 bases from V and 5 bases from J; junction bases left unmatched: 6. Here the CDR3 DNA reads TGTGCCAGCAGCCCGAGAGGGACAGGGGGAGATACGCAGTATTTT. Amino acid sequence: CASSPRGTGGDTQYF.

J is TRBJ1-6 and V is TRBV15, with TRBD1 identical over 10 bases. The V gene end was trimmed by 1 base and the J gene end by 11 bases; junction bases not matched to a gene: 2. The CDR3 length is 14 residues. Germline CDR1 is LNHNV and CDR2 is YYDKDF (reference sequence). DNA for the CDR3: TGTGCCACCAGCAGAGCGGGACAGGGGCCACCCCTCCACTTT. This encodes CATSRAGQGPPLHF.

The V gene is TRBV9, the J gene TRBJ2-1; tentatively, D is TRBD2 (6 bases). The CDR3 loop spans 15 amino acids. The ends were cut back, 0 bases at V and 8 bases at J, with 15 bases in the middle. The germline CDR1 and CDR2 sequences are SGDLS and YYNGEE. The CDR3 protein is CASSVAGSPGHEQFF. In nucleotides, the CDR3 is TGTGCCAGCAGCGTAGCCGGGAGCCCAGGGCATGAGCAGTTCTTC.

The V and J genes are TRBV27 and TRBJ2-3; D might be TRBD2 (6 bases). CDR3 length: 16 amino acids. The germline CDR1 and CDR2 sequences are MNHEY and SMNVEV (reference sequence). The ends were cut back, 7 bases at V and 4 bases at J, with 21 bases in the middle. This CDR3 reads CASKVLAQTRSDTQYF. Written as DNA, the CDR3 is TGTGCCAGCAAAGTGTTAGCACAGACTAGGTCAGATACGCAGTATTTT.

The DNA of the CDR3 is TGTGCCAGCAGCTTAGAAGGTAGGCAGGGGAACACTGAAGCTTTCTTT. Its protein product is CASSLEGRQGNTEAFF. The J gene is TRBJ1-1, the V gene TRBV5-4; D might be TRBD1 (5 bases). Germline values: CDR1 SGHNT, CDR2 YYREEE (reference sequence). Trimming removed 2 bases from V and 1 base from J, with 15 bases in between. The CDR3 contains 16 residues. Full variable domain (missing parts from reference TRBV5-4 and TRBJ1-1): ETGVTQSPTHLIKTRGQQVTLRCSSQSGHNTVSWYQQALGQGPQFIFQYYREEENGRGNFPPRFSGLQFPNYSSELNVNALELDDSALYLCASSLEGRQGNTEAFFGQGTRLTVV.

V is TRBV7-9 and J is TRBJ2-1; TRBD1 matches 7 bases. The germline V gene has CDR1 SEHNR and CDR2 FQNEAQ (reference sequence). This CDR3 comprises 15 residues. V was pared by 4 bases and J by 2 bases, with 5 bases of the junction left unmatched. The CDR3 DNA reads as TGTGCCAGCAGCTCAATCGGGACAGCCTACAATGAGCAGTTCTTC. It codes for CASSSIGTAYNEQFF.

V and J are TRBV11-3 and TRBJ2-1, with TRBD2 as a possible D gene (7 bases). CDR1 is SGHNT and CDR2 is YENEEA in the germline V gene. This CDR3 comprises 14 residues. Deletions cut 8 bases from V and 2 bases from J, with 13 bases between. The CDR3 DNA reads TGTGCCAGCGCACCGGGGGGCCCCTACAATGAGCAGTTCTTC. Encoded protein: CASAPGGPYNEQFF. The variable domain in full, completed from reference TRBV11-3 and TRBJ2-1, reads EAGVVQSPRYKIIEKKQPVAFWCNPISGHNTLYWYLQNLGQGPELLIRYENEEAVDDSQLPKDRFSAERLKGVDSTLKIQPAELGDSAVYLCASAPGGPYNEQFFGPGTRLTVL.

Notes on this clone: This same CDR3 is encoded by further DNA sequences in the sample. The chain couples TRBV6-1 to TRBJ1-5, with a possible D match to TRBD1 (5 bases). The CDR3 has 15 residues. CDR1 and CDR2 (germline): MNHNS, SASEGT. V shed 3 bases and J shed 5 bases, with 14 bases lying between them. The CDR3 sequence: CASSDLDRDDQPQHF. The CDR3, as DNA: TGTGCCAGCAGTGATCTCGACAGAGATGATCAGCCCCAGCATTTT.

The chain joins TRBV7-2 to TRBJ2-1, with 14 bases matching TRBD2. The V gene end was trimmed by 5 bases and the J gene end by 1 base; junction bases not matched to a gene: 10. The length of the CDR3 is 19 residues. Germline CDR1 is SGHTA and CDR2 is FQGNSA. The DNA for the CDR3 is TGTGCCAGCAGCACCCCGGGACTAGCGGGAGTGGGGTCCTACAATGAGCAGTTCTTC. It translates to CASSTPGLAGVGSYNEQFF.

The chain links TRBV5-4 to TRBJ2-2; 12 bases line up with TRBD2. The V and J ends lost 2 bases and 8 bases, in that order; junction bases with no gene match: 7. The germline V gene encodes CDR1 SGHNT and CDR2 YYREEE (reference sequence). The CDR3 loop spans 16 amino acids. The CDR3 loop is CASSFYQLAGGGELFF. CDR3 sequence (DNA): TGTGCCAGCAGCTTTTATCAACTAGCGGGAGGTGGGGAGCTGTTTTTT.

The rearrangement uses TRBV27 and TRBJ1-2; D might be TRBD1 (6 bases). Germline V gene sequence: CDR1 MNHEY, CDR2 SMNVEV (reference sequence). V was cut by 4 bases and J by 4 bases, with 13 bases left in between. The CDR3 covers 14 residues. The CDR3 loop is CASSYRESGYGYTF. The CDR3 DNA reads as TGTGCCAGCAGTTACAGGGAAAGTGGCTATGGCTACACCTTC.

The chain employs TRBV9 and TRBJ2-1; 8 bases line up with TRBD2. The CDR3 contains 13 residues. Trimming at V came to 3 bases and at J to 4 bases, leaving 0 bases not matched to a gene. Germline V CDR1 and CDR2: SGDLS, YYNGEE. The CDR3 is CASSGLAYNEQFF. The CDR3 region has the DNA TGTGCCAGCAGCGGACTAGCGTACAATGAGCAGTTCTTC.

This clone was observed a single time. The CDR3 nucleotides are TGCGCCAGCAGCCACCAGACAGGGGCGAAAGGGGCCAACGTCCTGACTTTC. Translating it yields CASSHQTGAKGANVLTF. The J gene is TRBJ2-6, the V gene TRBV4-1; TRBD1 matches at 8 bases. Germline V lookup: CDR1 MGHRA, CDR2 YSYEKL. The junction had 8 bases not matched to a gene; V was cut back by 3 bases and J by 4 bases. This CDR3 comprises 17 residues.

The chain recombines TRBV7-2 with TRBJ1-1; D call uncertain. The ends were cut back, 2 bases at V and 0 bases at J, with 4 bases in the middle. The CDR3 extends over 13 amino acids. Germline CDR1 is SGHTA and CDR2 is FQGNSA. The CDR3 bases are TGTGCCAGCAGCTTAAGCTTGAACACTGAAGCTTTCTTT. Translating gives CASSLSLNTEAFF.

This chain joins TRBV7-2 and TRBJ2-7, with D tentatively TRBD2 (6 bases). V gave up 2 bases and J gave up 2 bases, with 16 bases separating them. Germline V gene sequence: CDR1 SGHTA, CDR2 FQGNSA. The CDR3 is made up of 16 amino acids. CDR3 loop: CASSLITSRLAYEQYF. DNA for the CDR3: TGTGCCAGCAGCTTAATAACTTCGCGACTAGCCTACGAGCAGTACTTC.

The genes are TRBV6-1 and TRBJ2-2; the match to TRBD1 covers 10 bases. The CDR3 runs 15 residues. CDR1 is MNHNS, CDR2 SASEGT, per germline. With V trimmed by 7 bases and J by 4 bases, 6 bases remained unmatched. For the CDR3, the DNA is TGTGCCAGCACCGACAGGGGGCCGGTCACCGGGGAGCTGTTTTTT. It encodes CASTDRGPVTGELFF.

The chain couples TRBV28 to TRBJ2-7; 7 bases map to TRBD2. CDR1 is MDHEN, CDR2 SYDVKM, per germline. The V gene end was trimmed by 6 bases and the J gene end by 2 bases; junction bases not matched to a gene: 10. The CDR3 runs 15 residues. In DNA, the CDR3 is TGTGCCAGCAGCGAGGGCGGGAGTAATACCTACGAGCAGTACTTC. Translation gives CASSEGGSNTYEQYF.

This clone was detected once. A read error may account for a junction end that differs from germline. The chain uses TRBV5-6 and TRBJ2-2, with a tentative D call TRBD2 (6 bases). Germline V gene lookup returns CDR1 SGHDT and CDR2 YYEEEE. The CDR3 is 15 amino acids. The CDR3 spells CASRLGGGSPGELFF. In DNA form, the CDR3 reads TGTGCCAGCAGGTTGGGAGGAGGGTCTCCCGGGGAGCTGTTTTTT.